This T cell receptor (beta chain) stems from a study of cytomegalovirus exposure and HLA in healthy donors. Study observations and caveats: Cytomegalovirus-associated TCR beta chains were listed, numbering some 170. The classifier reportedly diagnosed cytomegalovirus status with high sensitivity and specificity. In vitro work confirmed that three CMV-associated chains recognize CMV antigens.

TCRdb keeps only in-frame clones here, not all; method: immunoSEQ multiplex PCR. Of 200,000 to 250,000 clones listed, 65% to 85% were seen once; the top ten hold over 11%. As concerns this clone: Its matching antigen is unknown.

The donors were in the roughly 130-subject validation cohort; that cohort was separate from the roughly 700-subject first cohort. Looked up from germline, CDR1 is GTSNPN and CDR2 is SVGIG (reference sequence). The CDR3 has 13 amino acids. Germline trimming cut 4 bases from V and 3 bases from J; bases unmatched to any gene: 2. The TCR originated in a woman in her twenties or thirties in good health and CMV-seropositive. The chain uses TRBV30 and TRBJ1-3; 8 bases match TRBD1. Sequencing used PBMCs. CDR3 sequence reads: CAWTGGFGNTIYF. Written as DNA, the CDR3 is TGTGCCTGGACAGGGGGCTTTGGAAACACCATATATTTT.